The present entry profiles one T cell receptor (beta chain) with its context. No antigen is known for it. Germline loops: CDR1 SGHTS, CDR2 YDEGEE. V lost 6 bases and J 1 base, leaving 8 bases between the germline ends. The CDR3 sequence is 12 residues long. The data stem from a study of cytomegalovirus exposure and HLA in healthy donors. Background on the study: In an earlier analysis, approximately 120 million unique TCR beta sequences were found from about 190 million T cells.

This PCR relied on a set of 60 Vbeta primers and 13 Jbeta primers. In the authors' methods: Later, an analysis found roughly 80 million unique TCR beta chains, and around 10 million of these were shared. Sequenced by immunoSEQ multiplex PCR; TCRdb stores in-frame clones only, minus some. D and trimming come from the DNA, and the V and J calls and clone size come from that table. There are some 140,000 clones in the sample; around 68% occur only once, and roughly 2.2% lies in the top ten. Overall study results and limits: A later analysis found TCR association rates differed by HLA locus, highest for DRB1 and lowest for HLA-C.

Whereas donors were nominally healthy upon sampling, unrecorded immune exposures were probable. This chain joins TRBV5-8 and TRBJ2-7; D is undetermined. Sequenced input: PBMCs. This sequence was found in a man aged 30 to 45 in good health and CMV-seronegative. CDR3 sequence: CASKLLSYEQYF. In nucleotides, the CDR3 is TGTGCCAGCAAACTACTGTCCTACGAGCAGTACTTC.